This T cell receptor beta chain originates from a study of spatial heterogeneity in lung cancer. Study background: The library had UMIs, and each TCR and UMI pair averaged more than ten raw reads.

TCRdb independently ran MiXCR on the 5' RACE reads; one entry per CDR3 protein. Of roughly 80,000 distinct CDR3 sequences in the sample, approximately 8.1% were seen once. Time point noted: sample taken at primary tumor resection. Tumor, nontumor lung or frozen PBMC supplied whole RNA that was sequenced unsorted. This CDR3 comprises 12 residues. The germline CDR1 and CDR2 sequences are MNHNY and SVGAGI (reference sequence). Losses at the gene ends were 7 bases for V and 5 bases for J; bases not matched to a gene: 4. This sample comprised PBMCs, obtained at surgery. The chain combines TRBV6-6 with TRBJ1-2; 7 bases map to TRBD1. The sequence came from a male donor with early-stage non-small cell lung cancer. CDR3 protein: CASTLTGYGYTF. The CDR3 DNA reads TGTGCCAGCACCCTGACAGGGTATGGCTACACCTTC.